This TCR beta chain was recorded in a study of a mutant IDH1 vaccine in newly diagnosed glioma. Study as a whole: First vaccine doses came 4-6 weeks after radiotherapy alone, or with temozolomide cycles.

This table comes from immunoSEQ multiplex PCR, and its TCRdb copy is limited to in-frame clones, with some not included. The sample consists of about 120,000 clones, approximately 87% of them appearing once. With regard to this clone: No antigen is known for it.

Time point described: week 11, during vaccination. Every vaccine dose comprised 300 ug of mutant IDH1 20-mer peptide plus topical imiquimod. Diagnosis in the donors showed new WHO grade 3 or 4 astrocytomas that were IDH1-mutant and ATRX-lost. The junction had 5 bases not matched to a gene; V was cut back by 0 bases and J by 4 bases. CDR1 and CDR2 from the germline V gene are SGHRS and YFSETQ. The CDR3 totals 16 residues. The receptor was isolated from a woman aged 45-60 years with glioma. The V and J genes are TRBV5-1 and TRBJ2-3; 10 nucleotides agree with TRBD2. Sequencing used PBMCs, obtained from a glioma patient whose treatment included an IDH1 peptide vaccine. CDR3 nucleotide sequence: TGCGCCAGCAGCTTGGGCCTAGCGGGAGCAGCAGATACGCAGTATTTT. Amino acid sequence: CASSLGLAGAADTQYF.